This is a list of T cell receptor beta chains from one sample in a study of blood T cell repertoires in COVID-19. Generated by immunoSEQ multiplex PCR, the TCRdb table keeps only in-frame clones and is missing some. The sample includes 150,000 to 200,000 clones, approximately 86% of them seen just once. Sequenced: peripheral blood. These receptors all stem from a man aged 70 or older with acute or convalescent COVID-19. The CDR3 runs from the conserved cysteine through the conserved F or W. D genes are given only for firm matches. Clone size is given for some rows only: seen once, a few or many times, or a class if the clone is expanded.

V gene	clone size	D gene	J gene	CDR3 DNA	CDR3 protein
TRBV30	NA	NA	TRBJ1-5	TGTGCCTGGAGTGTACGGGGGGACATCAATCAGCCCCAGCATTTT	CAWSVRGDINQPQHF
TRBV10-3	NA	NA	TRBJ2-7	TGTGCCATCAGTGACAGGGGCTCCTACGAGCAGTACTTC	CAISDRGSYEQYF
TRBV5-1	NA	NA	TRBJ1-4	TGCGCCAGCAGCTTCATAGGGGGAAATGAAAAACTGTTTTTT	CASSFIGGNEKLFF
TRBV7-3	NA	NA	TRBJ1-2	TGTGCCAGCAGCTACTGGGAGGGAGGTGACTATGGCTACACCTTC	CASSYWEGGDYGYTF
TRBV7-2	NA	NA	TRBJ1-3	TGTGCCAGCAGAGGGGCCGTCTCTGGAAACACCATATATTTT	CASRGAVSGNTIYF
TRBV30	NA	TRBD1	TRBJ1-4	TGTGCCTGCGACAGGGGAACTAATGAAAAACTGTTTTTT	CACDRGTNEKLFF
TRBV11-2	NA	NA	TRBJ2-5	TGTGCCAGCAGCTTATGGCAGGGGGAGACCCAGTACTTC	CASSLWQGETQYF
TRBV19	NA	TRBD1	TRBJ2-2	TGTGCCACCATGAGTTCAAGGACAGGGGCCAACACCGGGGAGCTGTTTTTT	CATMSSRTGANTGELFF
TRBV5-4	NA	NA	TRBJ2-4	TGTGCCAGCAGCTCGTCAGGGTGGAACATTCAGTACTTC	CASSSSGWNIQYF
TRBV29-1	NA	NA	TRBJ2-5	TGCAGCGCCAGAATGGAGACCCAGTACTTC	CSARMETQYF
TRBV7-9	NA	TRBD2	TRBJ2-5	TGTGCCAGCAACCTACTAGCGGATCAAGAGACCCAGTACTTC	CASNLLADQETQYF
TRBV10-3	NA	NA	TRBJ1-4	TGTGCCATCAGGGGCGAGGGCAATGAAAAACTGTTTTTT	CAIRGEGNEKLFF
TRBV6-6	NA	NA	TRBJ2-3	TGTGCCAGCAGTCGATCAGGGGCCAACACAGATACGCAGTATTTT	CASSRSGANTDTQYF
TRBV27	many	NA	TRBJ2-3	TGTGCCAGCAGGGACGGACAGCCAGGCACAGATACGCAGTATTTT	CASRDGQPGTDTQYF
TRBV5-4	NA	TRBD1	TRBJ1-2	TGTGCCAGCAGCACAGGGGGTGCCTTAAATAACTATGGCTACACCTTC	CASSTGGALNNYGYTF
TRBV19	NA	NA	TRBJ1-1	TGTGCCAGTAGCACAGGGTTTGCTGAAGCTTTCTTT	CASSTGFAEAFF